The rows below give T cell receptor beta chains drawn from one sample of a study of vaccination effects on CD4 cells after COVID-19. These receptors are not linked to any known antigen. TCRdb's table, derived via immunoSEQ multiplex PCR, lists solely in-frame clones and lacks some. The table records around 79,000 clones, more than 60% of them present only once. The sequencing used CD4+ T cells from PBMCs cultured with SARS-CoV-2 spike peptides, collected before COVID-19 vaccination. These receptors came from a human donor who received a COVID-19 vaccine. The CDR3 runs from the conserved cysteine through the conserved F or W. A D gene is named only where the DNA matches it firmly. A clone size is listed for some rows: how often the clone was seen (once, few, many), or a class if it is expanded.

>.|TRBD1|TRBV7-9|TRBJ1-4
CASRRQGAGEKLFF
TGTGCCAGCAGAAGACAGGGGGCGGGTGAAAAACTGTTTTTT
>.|.|TRBV7-3|TRBJ2-6
CASSLSAGSGANVLTF
TGTGCCAGCAGCTTATCCGCGGGCTCTGGGGCCAACGTCCTGACTTTC
>.|TRBD2|TRBV18|TRBJ2-5
CASSQFSGAQETQYF
TGTGCCAGCTCACAATTTAGCGGGGCCCAAGAGACCCAGTACTTC
>.|TRBD2|TRBV5-1|TRBJ2-3
CASSSRAGALTSTDTQYF
TGCGCCAGCAGCTCCCGAGCGGGGGCCCTAACCAGCACAGATACGCAGTATTTT
>.|.|TRBV5-4|TRBJ2-3
CASSPGGRGEADTQYF
TGTGCCAGCAGCCCAGGGGGGCGGGGGGAGGCAGATACGCAGTATTTT
>once|.|TRBV10-3|TRBJ2-3
CAINGEGGPDTQYF
TGTGCCATCAACGGGGAGGGGGGCCCAGATACGCAGTATTTT
>few|TRBD1|TRBV18|TRBJ1-6
CASSPVGQQNSPLHF
TGTGCCAGCTCACCAGTGGGACAGCAAAATTCACCCCTCCACTTT
>.|TRBD2|TRBV5-1|TRBJ2-3
CASSWTSGPRTDTQYF
TGCGCCAGCAGTTGGACTAGCGGGCCACGCACAGATACGCAGTATTTT
>.|.|TRBV5-1|TRBJ2-3
CASSSPGTDTQYF
TGCGCCAGCAGCTCCCCGGGGACAGATACGCAGTATTTT
>.|.|TRBV6-4|TRBJ2-3
CASSDTAGVSDTQYF
TGTGCCAGCAGTGACACGGCAGGGGTTTCAGATACGCAGTATTTT
>.|.|TRBV5-1|TRBJ2-3
CASSLGQSGWGTDTQYF
TGCGCCAGCAGCTTGGGGCAATCAGGGTGGGGCACAGATACGCAGTATTTT
>.|.|TRBV7-8|TRBJ1-4
CASSRTFGWEEKLFF
TGTGCCAGCAGCCGTACGTTTGGGTGGGAAGAAAAACTGTTTTTT
>.|TRBD2|TRBV2|TRBJ2-1
CASSGSGAPLGNEQFF
TGTGCCAGCAGTGGTAGCGGGGCCCCCCTAGGGAATGAGCAGTTCTTC
>few|.|TRBV2|TRBJ1-5
CASSGSLGRSNQPQHF
TGTGCCAGCAGTGGAAGTTTGGGCAGGAGCAATCAGCCCCAGCATTTT
>.|TRBD1|TRBV23-1|TRBJ2-3
CASSFPGQGTDTQYF
TGCGCCAGCTCTTTCCCGGGACAGGGAACAGATACGCAGTATTTT
>.|TRBD1|TRBV7-2|TRBJ2-5
CASSLFRDRDQETQYF
TGTGCCAGCAGCTTATTTCGGGACAGGGACCAAGAGACCCAGTACTTC
>.|TRBD2|TRBV7-2|TRBJ2-1
CASSIQRGGVDEQFF
TGTGCCAGCAGCATTCAGCGGGGGGGCGTCGATGAGCAGTTCTTC
>.|.|TRBV24-1|TRBJ2-2
CATSDLRDTLNGGELFF
TGTGCCACCAGTGACCTCCGGGACACCCTCAACGGCGGGGAGCTGTTTTTT
>.|TRBD1|TRBV7-9|TRBJ2-5
CASSPGTGKTQYF
TGTGCCAGCAGCCCAGGGACAGGGAAGACCCAGTACTTC
>once|.|TRBV6-6|TRBJ1-1
CASSRGTPHTEAFF
TGTGCCAGCAGCCGCGGGACACCCCACACTGAAGCTTTCTTT
>.|.|TRBV21-1|TRBJ2-1
CASSGQGGRWSYNEQFF
TGTGCCAGCAGCGGACAGGGGGGCAGGTGGTCCTACAATGAGCAGTTCTTC
>.|TRBD1|TRBV24-1|TRBJ2-1
CATSWTGSYNEQFF
TGTGCCACCAGTTGGACAGGGTCCTACAATGAGCAGTTCTTC
>.|.|TRBV6-5|TRBJ2-3
CASTYPNTDTQYF
TGTGCCAGCACCTACCCCAATACAGATACGCAGTATTTT
>.|.|TRBV3-1/TRBV3-2|TRBJ1-1
CAIPPGGTEAFF
TGTGCCATCCCGCCGGGGGGGACTGAAGCTTTCTTT
>.|.|TRBV7-9|TRBJ2-6
CASSSGLPGANVLTF
TGTGCCAGCAGCTCCGGACTTCCTGGGGCCAACGTCCTGACTTTC
>.|TRBD1|TRBV15|TRBJ2-6
CATSRLGQGRSGANVLTF
TGTGCCACCAGCAGGCTGGGACAGGGTCGATCTGGGGCCAACGTCCTGACTTTC
>.|.|TRBV19|TRBJ1-1
CASKQWNTEAFF
TGTGCCAGTAAACAATGGAACACTGAAGCTTTCTTT
>.|.|TRBV5-6|TRBJ1-2
CASSLYSGTVRRGYTF
TGTGCCAGCAGCTTATACTCAGGGACTGTCAGGCGCGGCTACACCTTC
>once|TRBD1|TRBV7-2|TRBJ1-5
CASSSGTGGRQPQHF
TGTGCCAGCAGCTCCGGGACAGGGGGACGTCAGCCCCAGCATTTT
>.|.|TRBV11-2|TRBJ2-2
CASSLGLGMNTGELFF
TGTGCCAGCAGCTTAGGGCTAGGGATGAACACCGGGGAGCTGTTTTTT
>.|.|TRBV11-1|TRBJ2-5
CASSFEPGRVETQYF
TGTGCCAGCAGCTTCGAACCGGGGCGCGTGGAGACCCAGTACTTC
>.|.|TRBV6-4|TRBJ1-6
CASSASSYNSPLHF
TGTGCCAGCAGTGCCAGCTCCTATAATTCACCCCTCCACTTT
>.|.|TRBV5-1|TRBJ1-1
CASSIPSDTEAFF
TGCGCCAGCAGCATTCCTTCGGACACTGAAGCTTTCTTT
>.|TRBD1|TRBV5-1|TRBJ1-1
CASSIQGDGTEAFF
TGCGCCAGCAGTATTCAGGGGGATGGGACTGAAGCTTTCTTT
>.|TRBD1|TRBV10-1|TRBJ2-1
CASSEYGTGVKDEQFF
TGCGCCAGCAGCGAATACGGGACAGGGGTAAAGGATGAGCAGTTCTTC
>.|.|TRBV7-8|TRBJ1-1
CASSATNTEAFF
TGTGCCAGCAGCGCCACGAACACTGAAGCTTTCTTT
>.|.|TRBV2|TRBJ2-3
CASSDNSVSTDTQYF
TGTGCCAGCAGTGATAACAGCGTAAGCACAGATACGCAGTATTTT
>.|.|TRBV19|TRBJ1-2
CASSSSGSYGYTF
TGTGCCAGTAGTAGTTCGGGGTCCTATGGCTACACCTTC
>.|.|TRBV12-5|TRBJ1-1
CASGLKGNTEAFF
TGTGCTAGTGGTTTGAAAGGGAACACTGAAGCTTTCTTT
>.|TRBD1|TRBV5-1|TRBJ1-6
CASRRTGGDSPLHF
TGCGCCAGCAGGCGTACAGGGGGCGATTCACCCCTCCACTTT
>.|.|TRBV10-2|TRBJ2-5
CASTQRAQETQYF
TGCGCCAGCACCCAGAGGGCTCAAGAGACCCAGTACTTC
>.|.|TRBV19|TRBJ2-2
CASSGGLNTNTGELFF
TGTGCCAGTAGTGGGGGACTGAATACGAACACCGGGGAGCTGTTTTTT
>.|TRBD2|TRBV7-2|TRBJ2-3
CASSIAGPGTDTQYF
TGTGCCAGCAGCATAGCGGGCCCAGGCACAGATACGCAGTATTTT
>.|.|TRBV27|TRBJ1-1
CASQVGNTEAFF
TGTGCCAGCCAGGTAGGTAACACTGAAGCTTTCTTT
>.|TRBD1|TRBV5-4|TRBJ1-1
CASRYQGAIMNTEAFF
TGTGCCAGCAGGTACCAGGGGGCAATCATGAACACTGAAGCTTTCTTT
>once|.|TRBV6-2/TRBV6-3|TRBJ1-1
CASSYIGGGANTEAFF
TGTGCCAGCAGTTACATAGGGGGGGGCGCGAACACTGAAGCTTTCTTT
>.|TRBD1|TRBV6-1|TRBJ1-6
CASSEARAAGQNNSPLHF
TGTGCCAGCAGTGAAGCAAGGGCTGCGGGACAGAATAATTCACCCCTCCACTTT
>.|.|TRBV5-1|TRBJ2-1
CASSLPGGYNEQFF
TGCGCCAGCAGCTTGCCTGGGGGCTACAATGAGCAGTTCTTC
>.|.|TRBV5-4|TRBJ2-3
CASSPPPASGTDTQYF
TGTGCCAGCAGCCCCCCGCCGGCTAGCGGCACAGATACGCAGTATTTT
>once|.|TRBV24-1|TRBJ2-2
CATSRLSGTATGELFF
TGTGCCACCAGTAGACTCTCCGGGACGGCCACCGGGGAGCTGTTTTTT
>.|TRBD2|TRBV12-5|TRBJ2-3
CASGLLKTSGVTDTQYF
TGTGCTAGTGGTTTGTTGAAGACTAGCGGAGTCACAGATACGCAGTATTTT
>.|.|TRBV6-6|TRBJ2-2
CASSALRGTGELFF
TGTGCCAGCAGTGCCCTCCGGGGTACCGGGGAGCTGTTTTTT
>.|.|TRBV13|TRBJ2-1
CASSFRPGSSYNEQFF
TGTGCCAGCAGCTTCCGGCCGGGAAGCTCCTACAATGAGCAGTTCTTC
>.|TRBD1|TRBV18|TRBJ1-5
CASSPPPGQGLNQPQHF
TGTGCCAGCTCACCACCACCGGGACAGGGGTTGAATCAGCCCCAGCATTTT
>.|.|TRBV6-5|TRBJ1-6
CASSYSAVSINSPLHF
TGTGCCAGCAGTTACTCTGCAGTTAGTATTAATTCACCCCTCCACTTT